This T cell receptor (beta chain) is drawn from a study of blood T cell repertoires in COVID-19. Whole-study context: Samples came from the United States, Italy and Spain, spanning acute and convalescent COVID-19. PBMCs, B-cell-depleted T cells, or T cells were the source of the cDNA or gDNA that made up the material.

In the study's own analysis: Reference gene primer amplification yielded estimated nucleated cell counts. Assay used: immunoSEQ multiplex PCR; TCRdb lists only in-frame clones, some missing. V, J and clone size are taken as reported in that table, and D and trimming were inferred from the DNA itself. The top ten clones hold 0.9% of a sample with roughly 110,000 clones, over 70% of them seen once. Trimming shortened V by 2 bases and J by 6 bases, and 20 bases separated the two germline ends. The CDR3 has 17 residues. Per the germline V gene, CDR1 is SGHAT and CDR2 is FQNNGV. The TCR sequence derives from a human donor with acute or convalescent COVID-19. The donor label of this sample is uncertain. This chain joins TRBV11-2 and TRBJ2-1; D not resolved. Sequences were obtained from peripheral blood. CDR3 bases: TGTGCCAGCAGCTTATCTCGCGGTGCGGATATTCGCAATGAGCAGTTCTTC. The encoded protein is CASSLSRGADIRNEQFF.